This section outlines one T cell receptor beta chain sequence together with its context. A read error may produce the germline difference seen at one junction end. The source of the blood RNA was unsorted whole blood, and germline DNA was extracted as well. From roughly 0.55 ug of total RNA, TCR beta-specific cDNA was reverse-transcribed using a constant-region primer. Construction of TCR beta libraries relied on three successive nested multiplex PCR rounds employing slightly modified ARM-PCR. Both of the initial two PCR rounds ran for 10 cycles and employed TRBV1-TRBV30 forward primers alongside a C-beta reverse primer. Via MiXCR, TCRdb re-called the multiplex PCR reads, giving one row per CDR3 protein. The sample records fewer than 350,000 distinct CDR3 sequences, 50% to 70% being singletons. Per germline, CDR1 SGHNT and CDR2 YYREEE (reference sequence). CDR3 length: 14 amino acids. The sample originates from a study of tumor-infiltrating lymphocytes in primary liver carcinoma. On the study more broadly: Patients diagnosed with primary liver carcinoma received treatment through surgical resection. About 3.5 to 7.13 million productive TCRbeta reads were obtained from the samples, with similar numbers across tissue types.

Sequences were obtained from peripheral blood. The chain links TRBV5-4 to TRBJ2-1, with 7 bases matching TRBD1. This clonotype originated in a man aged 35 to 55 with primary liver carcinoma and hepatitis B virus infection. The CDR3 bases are TGTGTCAGCAGCCCCTCGAGGGGGCAGGATGAGCAGTTCTTC. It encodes CVSSPSRGQDEQFF.